The sequence of this T cell receptor (beta chain) was determined in a study of blood T cell repertoires in COVID-19. CDR1 is MNHEY and CDR2 is SMNVEV in the germline V gene (reference sequence). J lost 8 bases, V lost 3 bases, and 2 bases had no gene match. CDR3 size: 12 residues. Individuals in the exposed group had encountered a COVID-19 case within 2 weeks preceding study entry. Generated by immunoSEQ multiplex PCR, the TCRdb table keeps only in-frame clones and is missing some. The table shows hundreds of thousands of clones, with roughly 88% occurring only once. This TCR came from a woman between 18 and 29 years old who had been exposed to COVID-19. Specimen: PBMCs or T cells enriched from blood (not recorded which). This chain connects TRBV27 to TRBJ1-2; 8 bases match TRBD1. CDR3 in DNA: TGTGCCAGCAGTTTGGCAGGGGGCGGCTACACCTTC. This sequence encodes CASSLAGGGYTF.